This entry concerns a single TCR beta chain. Its antigen is as yet unknown. This specimen belongs to a study of Ad26.COV2.S vaccination and SARS-CoV-2 variants. Across the whole study: This donor came from the COV1001 trial of Ad26.COV2.S. Intramuscularly, Ad26.COV2.S was given either once or twice, 56 days apart. The study, taken as a whole, reports: Post-vaccination breadth of spike-specific CD8+ and CD4+ T cell responses was reportedly substantial.

The data were produced by immunoSEQ multiplex PCR, yet TCRdb's version contains in-frame clones alone and is incomplete. This table holds fewer than 400,000 clones, around nine tenths found once. The V end was cut by 6 bases, the J end by 7 bases, with 16 bases between. The length of the CDR3 is 14 residues. CDR1 is MDHEN, CDR2 SYDVKM, per germline. Noted treatment: around 19 received Ad26.COV2.S at low or high dose, single or two shots; about 5 received placebo; per-sample allocation not given. Samples came from day 63 after the first vaccine or placebo injection. Participants' vaccine, an Ad26 vector, delivered Wuhan-strain SARS-CoV-2 spike.

The chain has TRBV28 and TRBJ1-5, with D perhaps TRBD1 (6 bases). The sequence was collected from a person aged 18 to 65 who received the Ad26.COV2.S COVID-19 vaccine or a placebo. The material sequenced was peripheral blood, taken in a trial of Ad26.COV2.S vaccine versus placebo. CDR3 sequence reads: CASSRPLRGQPQHF. In DNA, the CDR3 is TGTGCCAGCAGCCGTCCTCTCAGGGGCCAGCCCCAGCATTTT.